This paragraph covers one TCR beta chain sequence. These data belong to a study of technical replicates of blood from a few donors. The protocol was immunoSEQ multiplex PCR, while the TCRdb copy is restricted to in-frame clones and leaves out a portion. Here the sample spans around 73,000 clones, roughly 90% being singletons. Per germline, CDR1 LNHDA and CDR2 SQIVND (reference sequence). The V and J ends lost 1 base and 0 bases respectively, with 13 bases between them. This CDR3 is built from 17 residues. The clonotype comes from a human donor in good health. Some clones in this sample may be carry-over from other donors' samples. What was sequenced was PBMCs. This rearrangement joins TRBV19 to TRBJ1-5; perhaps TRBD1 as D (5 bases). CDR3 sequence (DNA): TGTGCCAGTAGTATAGTTCCGGGACTGAATAGCAATCAGCCCCAGCATTTT. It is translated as CASSIVPGLNSNQPQHF.